This is a list of T cell receptor beta chains from one sample in a study of T cell responses to AZD1222 COVID-19 vaccine. Some clones are missing from TCRdb's copy, which holds only in-frame ones; the method was immunoSEQ multiplex PCR. The sample lists 120,000 or so clones; roughly 90% were seen once. The sample consisted of peripheral blood, taken on day 0 of AZD1222 vaccination. Receptors originate from an adult in good health. Both conserved end residues are part of each CDR3.

len: 15
v_gene: TRBV7-2
CDR3aa: CASRGTFGGGYEQYF

len: 16
v_gene: TRBV28
CDR3aa: CASSPSGLMGAQGYTF

len: 15
v_gene: TRBV19
CDR3aa: CASKNSGANTGELFF

len: 12
v_gene: TRBV7-9
CDR3aa: CASSPPEDGYTF

len: 16
v_gene: TRBV3-1/TRBV3-2
CDR3aa: CASSQEGGASSEKLFF

len: 15
v_gene: TRBV7-3
CDR3aa: CASSLSAGVADTQYF

len: 13
v_gene: TRBV6-5
CDR3aa: CASSYEERETQYF

len: 16
v_gene: TRBV5-5
CDR3aa: CASSARQGAGNEKLFF

len: 14
v_gene: TRBV18
CDR3aa: CASSPLDRADEQYF

len: 13
v_gene: TRBV12-3/TRBV12-4
CDR3aa: CASSLGGLIEQYF

len: 12
v_gene: TRBV3-1/TRBV3-2
CDR3aa: CASSHFTDTQYF

len: 13
v_gene: TRBV7-9
CDR3aa: CASSLGGRGGYTF

len: 13
v_gene: TRBV12-3/TRBV12-4
CDR3aa: CASSLQGYNEQFF

len: 16
v_gene: TRBV30
CDR3aa: CAWCRLRGDSNQPQHF

len: 17
v_gene: TRBV28
CDR3aa: CASSSPPSGGAYNEQFF

len: 14
v_gene: TRBV6-5
CDR3aa: CASKKFGSGNTIYF

len: 15
v_gene: TRBV6-5
CDR3aa: CASSPQAGGRGEQYF

len: 19
v_gene: TRBV10-3
CDR3aa: CAISRRVGQGNSGANVLTF

len: 14
v_gene: TRBV6-7
CDR3aa: CASSYPTVHAEAFF

len: 13
v_gene: TRBV6-2/TRBV6-3
CDR3aa: CASSRGSSYEQYF

len: 14
v_gene: TRBV7-2
CDR3aa: CASSPRSYTDTQYF

len: 15
v_gene: TRBV7-9
CDR3aa: CASSLFGQENEKLFF

len: 14
v_gene: TRBV9
CDR3aa: CASSEDGNNSPLHF

len: 16
v_gene: TRBV11-3
CDR3aa: CASSLDQRGRVETQYF

len: 12
v_gene: TRBV18
CDR3aa: CASSPSADTQYF

len: 17
v_gene: TRBV30
CDR3aa: CAWNPGHTLANTGELFF

len: 14
v_gene: TRBV9
CDR3aa: CASSVGGTDYEQYF

len: 14
v_gene: TRBV9
CDR3aa: CASSAYKGVPTQYF

len: 13
v_gene: TRBV19
CDR3aa: CASSPGPGYEQYF

len: 13
v_gene: TRBV19
CDR3aa: CASSIRADYGYTF

len: 14
v_gene: TRBV7-9
CDR3aa: CASSLEGGPTEAFF

len: 14
v_gene: TRBV7-8
CDR3aa: CASSPHLTQETQYF

len: 15
v_gene: TRBV28
CDR3aa: CASSSTGGAYNEQFF

len: 14
v_gene: TRBV6-5
CDR3aa: CASSPMTGDLGYTF

len: 15
v_gene: TRBV9
CDR3aa: CASSVDSSSSYEQYF

len: 14
v_gene: TRBV5-1
CDR3aa: CASSPLDRGGGYTF

len: 14
v_gene: TRBV4-1
CDR3aa: CASSQGPSRYGYTF

len: 12
v_gene: TRBV6-5
CDR3aa: CATSTNSYEQYF

len: 14
v_gene: TRBV6-1
CDR3aa: CASSEDRGLFGYTF

len: 15
v_gene: TRBV18
CDR3aa: CASSYVLTFNSPLHF

len: 12
v_gene: TRBV4-1
CDR3aa: CASNSLNTEAFF

len: 18
v_gene: TRBV7-9
CDR3aa: CASSFGPSQGPSGNTIYF

len: 17
v_gene: TRBV11-2
CDR3aa: CASSLVTGGAMSYEQYF

len: 13
v_gene: TRBV7-9
CDR3aa: CASSGRLNTEAFF

len: 14
v_gene: TRBV10-3
CDR3aa: CAISESDRDYEQYF

len: 15
v_gene: TRBV19
CDR3aa: CASSMWAEPNQPQHF

len: 13
v_gene: TRBV27
CDR3aa: CASSLAGSYGYTF

len: 13
v_gene: TRBV19
CDR3aa: CASSRPGRYEQYF

len: 16
v_gene: TRBV4-2
CDR3aa: CASSQQGGDRTYEQYF

len: 13
v_gene: TRBV2
CDR3aa: CASSIGSGDTQYF

len: 13
v_gene: TRBV19
CDR3aa: CASSIGLGNTIYF

len: 15
v_gene: TRBV3-1/TRBV3-2
CDR3aa: CANSQERSSYNEQFF